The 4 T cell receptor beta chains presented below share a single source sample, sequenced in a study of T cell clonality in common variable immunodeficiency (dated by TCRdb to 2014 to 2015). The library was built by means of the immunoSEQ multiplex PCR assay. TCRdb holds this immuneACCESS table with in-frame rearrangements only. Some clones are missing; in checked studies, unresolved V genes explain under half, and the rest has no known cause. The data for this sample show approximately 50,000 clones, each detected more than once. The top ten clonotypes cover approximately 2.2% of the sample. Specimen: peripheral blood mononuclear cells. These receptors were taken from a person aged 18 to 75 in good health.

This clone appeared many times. CDR3 DNA (partial): TGTGCCAGCTCACAAGGGACAGGGCCTGAAAAA. It specifies CASSQGTGPEK. From start to end, the CDR3 is CASSQGTGPEKLFF. This sequence joins TRBV18 and TRBJ1-4, with 9 nucleotides matching TRBD1. The read halts 3 residues ahead of the CDR3 end, with the missing end drawn from the germline J gene. The junction had 4 bases not matched to a gene; V was cut back by 4 bases and J by 7 bases. The length of the CDR3 is 14 residues. Germline V gene lookup returns CDR1 KGHSH and CDR2 LQKENI.

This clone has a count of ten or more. CDR3 DNA (partial): TGCAGCGTTGAGCGGCTAGCGGGGCCTGGGAATGAG. This encodes CSVERLAGPGNE. Given in full, the CDR3 is CSVERLAGPGNEQFF. The chain couples TRBV29-1 to TRBJ2-1; 9 positions agree with TRBD2. Read sequence stops 3 residues before the CDR3 end, and the germline J gene provides the missing end. Germline V lookup: CDR1 SQVTM, CDR2 ANQGSEA. The length of the CDR3 is 15 residues. Trimming took 3 bases from V and 7 from J; bases not matched to a gene: 10.

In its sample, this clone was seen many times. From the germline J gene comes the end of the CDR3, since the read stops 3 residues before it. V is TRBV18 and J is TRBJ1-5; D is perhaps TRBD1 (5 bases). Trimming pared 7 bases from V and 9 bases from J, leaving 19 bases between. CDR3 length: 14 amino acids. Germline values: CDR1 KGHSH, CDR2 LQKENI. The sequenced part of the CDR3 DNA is TGTGCCAGCTACTCCCTGGGGGACTCGGGGCCC. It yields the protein CASYSLGDSGP. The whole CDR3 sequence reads CASYSLGDSGPQHF.

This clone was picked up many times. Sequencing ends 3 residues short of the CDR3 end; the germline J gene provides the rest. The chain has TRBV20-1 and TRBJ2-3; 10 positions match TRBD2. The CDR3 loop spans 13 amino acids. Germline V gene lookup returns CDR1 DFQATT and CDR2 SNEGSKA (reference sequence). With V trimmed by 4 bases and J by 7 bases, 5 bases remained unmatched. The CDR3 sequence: CSAIAGGRNTQYF. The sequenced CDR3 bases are TGCAGTGCTATAGCGGGGGGCCGAAATACG.